The rows below give T cell receptor beta chains drawn from one sample of a study of shared clonotypes between healthy human individuals. Only in-frame clones appear in the TCRdb table, and some are missing; sequencing was by immunoSEQ multiplex PCR. This sample has about 96,000 clones; 60% to 75% occur once, and the top ten carry around half. The sample was memory CD8+ T cells sorted from blood. The receptors were gathered from a man aged 25 to 40 in good health. Each CDR3 is given with its conserved first and last residue. A D gene is named only where the DNA matches it firmly. Not all rows give a size; the values are once, few, many and, for expanded clones, a class.

J	D	size	V	CDR3
TRBJ2-1	NA	few	TRBV29-1	CSVDFGSDYNEQFF
TRBJ2-1	NA	NA	TRBV5-1	CASNSFPDNEQFF
TRBJ2-2	TRBD2	NA	TRBV11-2	CASSLSGRRAGELFF
TRBJ2-7	NA	NA	TRBV28	CASSLVGGTGEQYF
TRBJ2-7	TRBD2	many	TRBV19	CASSGSGRHSYEQYF
TRBJ2-2	TRBD2	once	TRBV7-3	CASSSASGVNTGELFF
TRBJ2-3	TRBD2	NA	TRBV28	CASSSPGGPNSDTQYF
TRBJ2-2	NA	NA	TRBV19	CASSPSNSGTGELFF
TRBJ2-3	TRBD2	NA	TRBV7-9	CASSLVRAGEVDTQYF
TRBJ2-5	TRBD2	NA	TRBV25-1	CASIYRTSGDQETQYF
TRBJ2-7	NA	NA	TRBV29-1	CSVEEYPYEQYF
TRBJ2-1	NA	NA	TRBV7-9	CASSRLGGEGNEQFF
TRBJ2-3	TRBD1	NA	TRBV29-1	CSVGQGRGTDTQYF
TRBJ1-5	NA	NA	TRBV25-1	CASSDRRSNQPQHF
TRBJ2-2	TRBD2	NA	TRBV19	CASSILAETGELFF
TRBJ1-1	NA	NA	TRBV5-4	CASSGRGTEAFF
TRBJ2-1	TRBD2	NA	TRBV29-1	CSAEGLAGENEQFF
TRBJ1-1	NA	once	TRBV6-6	CASTPSVWKVVEAFF
TRBJ1-2	TRBD1	NA	TRBV6-1	CASSDRGRRGYTF
TRBJ2-3	TRBD2	once	TRBV30	CAWSVGTSGVTDTQYF
TRBJ2-7	TRBD2	once	TRBV4-3	CASSQDRLGDYEQCF
TRBJ2-2	TRBD2	NA	TRBV28	CASSSREGPGELFF
TRBJ1-2	NA	NA	TRBV7-9	CASKNRDYGYTF
TRBJ2-3	TRBD2	few	TRBV6-5	CASKREGHDTQYF
TRBJ2-6	NA	NA	TRBV7-9	CASSVLGSGANVLTF
TRBJ2-1	NA	NA	TRBV18	CASSPGNRASGNEQFF
TRBJ2-3	TRBD1	NA	TRBV6-1	CASSEDLNGQGVTDTQYF
TRBJ2-2	NA	NA	TRBV4-1	CASSQFQGTGELFF
TRBJ1-2	NA	NA	TRBV11-3	CASSQSDRWGWEYGYTF
TRBJ2-7	TRBD1	once	TRBV28	CATSGQGTGQYF
TRBJ2-3	NA	NA	TRBV10-1	CASSTGQLDTQYF
TRBJ2-7	TRBD1	NA	TRBV5-1	CASSWTGTGGINSYEQYF
TRBJ1-1	TRBD1	few	TRBV28	CATRQGALAFF
TRBJ2-7	TRBD2	NA	TRBV28	CAGQAGDTAEQYF
TRBJ2-7	NA	NA	TRBV6-5	CASSRSPEGQQYF
TRBJ1-5	NA	NA	TRBV15	CATSRGPAGEGPQHF
TRBJ2-5	NA	NA	TRBV7-2	CASSLNRVGLETQYF
TRBJ1-2	NA	NA	TRBV10-3	CAISKDGDYGYTF
TRBJ2-4	TRBD2	NA	TRBV5-1	CASSSLAGEAKNIQYF
TRBJ2-3	TRBD2	once	TRBV4-3	CASSQSGGTSGDTQYF
TRBJ1-4	NA	few	TRBV21-1	CASSNQTVNNEKLFF
TRBJ2-1	NA	NA	TRBV5-5	CASSLVYPGFGNEQFF
TRBJ2-7	NA	many	TRBV7-8	CASSLSDEQYF
TRBJ1-4	TRBD1	many	TRBV4-1	CASSQEWDRPRELFF
TRBJ2-5	NA	NA	TRBV27	CASSPRTRLESQYF
TRBJ2-6	NA	NA	TRBV5-1	CASSLLDSSSGANVLTF
TRBJ2-1	NA	many	TRBV4-2	CASTRQGYNEQFF
TRBJ2-1	NA	many	TRBV6-1	CASSEGDRYNEQFF
TRBJ2-1	TRBD2	NA	TRBV7-9	CASSFPSSGSDEQFF
TRBJ2-5	NA	NA	TRBV29-1	CSVDGTGGQETQYF